This T cell receptor beta chain was profiled in a study of OX40 agonist ivuxolimab in advanced cancers. Regarding the study as a whole: Dose levels from 0.1 to 3.0 mg/kg saw CD4+ and CD8+ blood T cells expand clonally by week 6. Some of the lowest clonal expansion was seen in partial responders at 0.1-3.0 mg/kg.

At baseline, cycle 4 day 1, and cycle 7 day 1, blood was sampled. As regards this clone: Its specificity is unknown.

Measured with immunoSEQ multiplex PCR; TCRdb has only the in-frame clones, and not every one. The sample shows tens of thousands of clones, around four fifths of them seen only once. Germline V CDR1 and CDR2: MDHEN, SYDVKM. V gave up 6 bases and J gave up 8 bases; unmatched junction bases: 10. CDR3 length: 15 amino acids. The J gene is TRBJ1-4, the V gene TRBV28; 9 nucleotides agree with TRBD1. The material sequenced was CD4+ or CD8+ T cells sorted from blood, taken in a trial of the OX40 agonist ivuxolimab. The receptor was derived from an adult with an advanced solid tumor such as melanoma, head and neck, liver or kidney cancer. The CDR3 protein is CASSRGGQGTEKLFF. In nucleotides, the CDR3 is TGTGCCAGCAGCCGCGGGGGACAGGGAACCGAAAAACTGTTTTTT.